The subject of this entry is one T cell receptor (beta chain). The data belong to a study of blood T cell repertoires in COVID-19. Turning to the study itself: The origin of the acute and convalescent COVID-19 samples was the United States, Italy and Spain.

The CDR3 has 14 residues. Germline CDR1 and CDR2: SGHTA and FQGNSA. Trimming shortened V by 5 bases and J by 4 bases, and 13 bases separated the two germline ends. Participants spanned ages about 18 to 100 years and resided in about two dozen US areas. TCRdb's copy holds only in-frame clones and misses some; the assay was immunoSEQ multiplex PCR. The top ten clones hold around a tenth of a sample with over 200,000 clones, 75% to 85% of them seen once. The sample taken for sequencing was PBMCs or T cells enriched from blood (not recorded which). This receptor was taken from a man in his forties or fifties who had recovered from COVID-19. The rearrangement uses TRBV7-2 and TRBJ2-3; no reliable D call. The CDR3 spells CASSTYLSADTQYF. The CDR3 DNA follows: TGTGCCAGCAGCACCTATTTGTCCGCAGATACGCAGTATTTT.